The following is a T cell receptor (beta chain) sequence with its context. Its antigen is unknown. The data are from a study of shared clonotypes between healthy human individuals. Overall study: The donor group consisted of two women and a few men, aged 18 to 49. Study-level points and caveats: Researchers found naive subsets generally carried larger estimated richness than memory subsets.

About 30,000 T cell genomes, or roughly 200 ng DNA, went into the sorted-subset replicate PCRs. Only in-frame clones appear in the TCRdb table, and some are missing; sequencing was by immunoSEQ multiplex PCR. In the table there are approximately 740,000 clones, around two thirds of which are singletons. Germline values: CDR1 LNHDA, CDR2 SQIVND (reference sequence). J lost 1 base, V lost 5 bases, and 10 bases had no gene match. CDR3 size: 17 residues. The sequencing sample was made of memory CD4+ T cells sorted from blood. The subset was: CD45RA-negative fraction. This clonotype was obtained from a woman aged 25 to 39 in good health. The chain employs TRBV19 and TRBJ1-1, with 10 bases matching TRBD1. CDR3 protein: CASSVGDRGAGNTEAFF. The CDR3 nucleotides read TGTGCCAGTAGTGTCGGGGACAGGGGCGCAGGGAACACTGAAGCTTTCTTT.